The 13 T cell receptor beta chains presented below share a single source sample, sequenced in a study of T cells after somatic rescue of genetic block. The repertoire was sequenced with immunoSEQ multiplex PCR; TCRdb's copy has only in-frame clones and lacks some. This table has over 95,000 clones, around nine tenths appearing once. The sample comprised peripheral blood mononuclear cells (PBMCs). Receptors originate from a woman between 18 and 29 years old.

V usage is TRBV27 and J usage is TRBJ1-2, with TRBD1 matching over 9 bases. V lost 2 bases and J lost 4; bases outside the gene matches: 2. CDR1 MNHEY and CDR2 SMNVEV come from the germline V gene (reference sequence). The CDR3 sequence is 14 residues long. CDR3 loop: CASSLTGGFYGYTF. DNA for the CDR3: TGTGCCAGCAGTTTAACAGGGGGCTTCTATGGCTACACCTTC.

The sample holds a few counts of this clone. The chain recombines TRBV19 with TRBJ1-1, with D uncertain. In germline, CDR1 is LNHDA, CDR2 SQIVND (reference sequence). This CDR3 has 15 residues. V dropped 1 base and J dropped 4 bases, with 13 bases sitting between them. Here the CDR3 reads CASSIASSLFTEAFF. The CDR3 DNA reads TGTGCCAGTAGTATAGCCTCCAGCCTTTTCACTGAAGCTTTCTTT.

The chain uses TRBV4-3 and TRBJ1-2; TRBD1 is a possible D gene (5 bases). Looked up from germline, CDR1 is LGHNA and CDR2 is YSLEER. Trimming pared 0 bases from V and 6 bases from J, leaving 14 bases between. This CDR3 region has 15 residues. CDR3 sequence reads: CASSQDLPQGNGYTF. The CDR3 region has the DNA TGCGCCAGCAGCCAAGATCTTCCCCAGGGCAATGGCTACACCTTC.

V usage is TRBV7-3 and J usage is TRBJ2-3; 8 positions agree with TRBD1. Germline-derived CDR1 and CDR2 are SGHTA and FQGTGA. This CDR3 spans 14 amino acids. Losses at the gene ends were 3 bases for V and 4 bases for J; bases not matched to a gene: 3. CDR3 nucleotides: TGTGCCAGCAGCTTCGACAGGGGCGCAGATACGCAGTATTTT. Translated, it gives CASSFDRGADTQYF.

The CDR3 DNA sequence: TGTGCCAGTAGTACTCCCTCGACAGGGGGCACTGAAGCTTTCTTT. This encodes CASSTPSTGGTEAFF. The rearrangement joins TRBV19 to TRBJ1-1; 9 bases are a match to TRBD1. Germline CDR1 LNHDA, CDR2 SQIVND (reference sequence). There are 15 residues in the CDR3. The V gene end was trimmed by 4 bases and the J gene end by 4 bases; junction bases not matched to a gene: 7.

This chain uses TRBV7-9 with TRBJ2-1; 12 positions match TRBD2. The V gene end was trimmed by 5 bases and the J gene end by 6 bases; junction bases not matched to a gene: 14. This CDR3 contains 18 residues. Germline loops: CDR1 SEHNR, CDR2 FQNEAQ (reference sequence). The CDR3 loop is CASSKISGTSGHRNEQFF. The CDR3 nucleotides read TGTGCCAGCAGCAAAATATCGGGGACTAGCGGGCACCGCAATGAGCAGTTCTTC.

The chain joins TRBV6-5 to TRBJ2-1; D perhaps matches TRBD1 (5 bases). Germline V gene lookup returns CDR1 MNHEY and CDR2 SVGAGI. Trimming shortened V by 5 bases and J by 9 bases, and 8 bases separated the two germline ends. This CDR3 comprises 11 residues. The CDR3 loop is CASSDRGEQFF. CDR3 DNA: TGTGCCAGCAGTGACAGAGGTGAGCAGTTCTTC.

The genes are TRBV11-2 and TRBJ2-2; TRBD1 or TRBD2 may be the D gene (6 bases each). This CDR3 is 16 amino acids long. Germline V CDR1 and CDR2: SGHAT, FQNNGV. V lost 7 bases and J lost 0, with 15 bases in between. The CDR3 loop is CASTLFGGTNTGELFF. The DNA of the CDR3 is TGTGCCAGCACCCTTTTCGGGGGCACGAACACCGGGGAGCTGTTTTTT.

As DNA, the CDR3 is TGTGCCAGCAGCCCCCCGGGAGCCTCTGGGGCCAACGTCCTGACTTTC. This codes for CASSPPGASGANVLTF. The rearrangement uses TRBV7-9 and TRBJ2-6; D may be TRBD2 (6 bases). The CDR3 is 16 residues long. V lost 5 bases and J 0 bases, leaving 11 bases between the germline ends. Germline V CDR1 and CDR2: SEHNR, FQNEAQ (reference sequence).

This clone occurred once. The J gene is TRBJ1-2, the V gene TRBV4-1, with TRBD1 as a possible D gene (5 bases). V lost 3 bases and J 4 bases, leaving 9 bases between the germline ends. The CDR3 length is 13 residues. Germline-derived CDR1 and CDR2 are MGHRA and YSYEKL. The CDR3 nucleotides read TGCGCCAGCAGCCAGGGGGTCGGCTATGGCTACACCTTC. Translating it yields CASSQGVGYGYTF.

V and J are TRBV2 and TRBJ1-2; D gene unclear. The CDR3 runs to 13 residues. V gave up 1 base and J gave up 6 bases, with 9 bases separating them. Germline loops: CDR1 SNHLY, CDR2 FYNNEI. The CDR3 DNA follows: TGTGCCAGCAGTGAAGGGACGATCGATGGCTACACCTTC. Encoded protein: CASSEGTIDGYTF.

The V call is TRBV7-3, the J call TRBJ2-7; 9 nucleotides align to TRBD1. The junction had 6 bases not matched to a gene; V was cut back by 5 bases and J by 1 base. Germline V gene sequence: CDR1 SGHTA, CDR2 FQGTGA. This CDR3 region has 15 residues. The CDR3 DNA sequence: TGTGCCAGCAGCGAAGGGACAGGGTGGTCCTACGAGCAGTACTTC. As protein: CASSEGTGWSYEQYF.

V usage is TRBV6-5 and J usage is TRBJ1-5; D gene unclear. The CDR3 sequence is 13 residues long. Germline CDR1 and CDR2: MNHEY and SVGAGI. V was shortened by 6 bases and J by 3 bases, with 9 bases between the two germline ends. CDR3 sequence reads: CASRDGLNQPQHF. The CDR3 DNA follows: TGTGCCAGCAGAGACGGTCTCAATCAGCCCCAGCATTTT.